The next 25 T cell receptor beta chains were all read from a single sample in a study of T-cell reconstitution after alpha-beta-depleted transplantation in children. The TCRbeta library incorporated unique molecular identifiers. MiXCR, applied by TCRdb to the PCR reads, yields one record per CDR3 protein. The sample yields 200,000 to 300,000 distinct CDR3 sequences, around 13% seen once. The starting material was PBMCs from the stem cell graft donor, obtained from the stem cell graft. These receptors were collected from a human donor who donated a stem cell graft to a child with acute lymphoblastic leukemia.

This clonotype has more than one count but fewer than ten. V is TRBV29-1 and J is TRBJ2-4, with 9 nucleotides matching TRBD1. J lost 9 bases, V lost 4 bases, and 7 bases had no gene match. The CDR3 runs 13 residues. From germline, CDR1 is SQVTM and CDR2 ANQGSEA. The CDR3, as DNA: TGCAGCGTTGGAGGGACAGGGACTGGCATTCAGTACTTC. Its protein product is CSVGGTGTGIQYF.

This clonotype has a count of ten or more. The chain uses TRBV5-1 and TRBJ2-2, with 8 bases fitting TRBD1. Germline CDR1 and CDR2: SGHRS and YFSETQ. CDR3 size: 17 residues. Losses at the gene ends were 7 bases for V and 7 bases for J; bases not matched to a gene: 18. The CDR3 nucleotides read TGCGCCAGCGGCCCCGAGACCGGGACAGGCGTTAGCGGGGAGCTGTTTTTT. Its translation: CASGPETGTGVSGELFF.

This clonotype was seen repeatedly, ten times or more. J is TRBJ1-1 and V is TRBV28; weak D call: TRBD1 (5 bases). The CDR3 length is 15 residues. V lost 6 bases to trimming and J lost 5 bases, with 19 bases between them. Germline loops: CDR1 MDHEN, CDR2 SYDVKM. The CDR3 sequence: CASSIPRAVRTEAFF. The CDR3 DNA sequence: TGTGCCAGCAGCATTCCCAGGGCGGTAAGGACTGAAGCTTTCTTT.

The sample holds many counts of this clonotype. This sequence joins TRBV9 and TRBJ2-1; D not resolved. This CDR3 is built from 15 residues. With 4 bases removed from V and 5 bases from J, the gap between germline ends came to 16 bases. Germline V gene data show CDR1 as SGDLS and CDR2 as YYNGEE. DNA of the CDR3: TGTGCCAGCAGCTCAAGCCCATCTTATAACAATGAGCAGTTCTTC. Translated: CASSSSPSYNNEQFF.

This clonotype was detected many times. The chain links TRBV5-6 to TRBJ2-7; TRBD2 matches 11 bases. V lost 4 bases to trimming and J lost 4 bases; unmatched junction nucleotides: 10. The CDR3 loop spans 16 amino acids. Germline CDR1 and CDR2: SGHDT and YYEEEE. The CDR3 DNA sequence: TGTGCCAGCAGCCAACCCACTAGCGGGAGTATTTACGAGCAGTACTTC. Protein product: CASSQPTSGSIYEQYF.

This clonotype appeared many times. The chain combines TRBV5-6 with TRBJ2-1; D is possibly TRBD2 (6 bases). The CDR3 contains 14 residues. Trimming removed 1 base from V and 12 bases from J, with 17 bases in between. Germline V CDR1 and CDR2: SGHDT, YYEEEE. CDR3 residues: CASSLKGRFGGQFF. The CDR3 coding sequence is TGTGCCAGCAGCTTGAAAGGGAGGTTCGGGGGGCAGTTCTTC.

The table lists this clonotype with many counts. The V call is TRBV5-1, the J call TRBJ1-1, with a tentative D call TRBD1 (6 bases). Trimming took off 5 bases at V and 6 bases at J, with 29 bases between the two ends. The CDR3 totals 18 residues. The germline CDR1 and CDR2 sequences are SGHRS and YFSETQ. The chain's CDR3 is CASSSGKGERVFGSEAFF. In DNA, the CDR3 is TGCGCCAGCAGTAGTGGCAAGGGGGAAAGGGTATTTGGATCTGAAGCTTTCTTT. The variable domain in full, with the rest retrieved from reference TRBV5-1 and TRBJ1-1, is KAGVTQTPRYLIKTRGQQVTLSCSPISGHRSVSWYQQTPGQGLQFLFEYFSETQRNKGNFPGRFSGRQFSNSRSEMNVSTLELGDSALYLCASSSGKGERVFGSEAFFGQGTRLTVV.

This clonotype has ten or more counts. The J gene is TRBJ1-3, the V gene TRBV4-3, with no clear D. This CDR3 contains 16 residues. Trimming shortened V by 1 base and J by 0 bases, and 10 bases separated the two germline ends. Germline CDR1 reads LGHNA; CDR2 reads YSLEER. This CDR3 reads CASSQAESVSGNTIYF. DNA for the CDR3: TGCGCCAGCAGCCAAGCAGAGAGCGTCTCTGGAAACACCATATATTTT.

This chain joins TRBV7-8 and TRBJ2-3, with D perhaps being TRBD1 or TRBD2 (5 bases each). The V gene lost 4 bases and the J gene lost 4 bases, with 6 bases spanning the gap. The CDR3 is 12 residues long. Germline CDR1 is SGHVS and CDR2 is FQNEAQ. The CDR3 sequence is CASSWDPDTQYF. The CDR3 nucleotides read TGTGCCAGCAGCTGGGACCCAGATACGCAGTATTTT. The full variable domain, completed using reference TRBV7-8 and TRBJ2-3, is GAGVSQSPRYKVAKRGQDVALRCDPISGHVSLFWYQQALGQGPEFLTYFQNEAQLDKSGLPSDRFFAERPEGSVSTLKIQRTQQEDSAVYLCASSWDPDTQYFGPGTRLTVL.

In its sample, this clonotype was seen once. This could be a read error, since a much larger clone is one nucleotide away. This rearrangement joins TRBV28 to TRBJ2-1; D is unresolved. V was pared by 7 bases and J by 5 bases, with 12 bases between. Germline V CDR1 and CDR2: MDHEN, SYDVKM. This CDR3 has 13 amino acids. The CDR3 DNA reads TGTGCCAGCATCATAAGGGTCGACAATGAGCAGTTCTTC. Its translation: CASIIRVDNEQFF.

The rearrangement links TRBV19 to TRBJ2-7; 14 positions agree with TRBD2. The CDR3 runs to 18 residues. CDR1 is LNHDA, CDR2 SQIVND, per germline (reference sequence). V was pared by 5 bases and J by 3 bases, with 12 bases of the junction left unmatched. The CDR3 sequence is CASSPRSGLAGVLYEQYF. Written as DNA, the CDR3 is TGTGCCAGTAGTCCCCGTTCGGGACTAGCGGGAGTACTCTACGAGCAGTACTTC.

This clonotype was detected ten times or more. The CDR3 loop is CAISGGQLADSPLHF. CDR3 bases: TGTGCCATCAGTGGGGGACAGCTAGCGGATTCACCCCTCCACTTT. The chain uses TRBV10-3 and TRBJ1-6, with 7 bases identical to TRBD1. The CDR3 consists of 15 residues. Unmatched junction bases numbered 8, after V lost 4 bases and J lost 8 bases. Germline CDR1 is ENHRY and CDR2 is SYGVKD.

CDR3 loop: CASSLGQGPDTQYF. DNA of the CDR3: TGCGCCAGCAGCCTCGGACAGGGTCCAGATACGCAGTATTTT. The rearrangement uses TRBV5-1 and TRBJ2-3, with 8 nucleotides matching TRBD1. V was pared by 4 bases and J by 4 bases, with 5 bases of the junction left unmatched. The CDR3 contains 14 residues. Germline CDR1 and CDR2: SGHRS and YFSETQ.

This clonotype was observed at least ten times. The J gene is TRBJ1-1, the V gene TRBV5-1, with D possibly matching TRBD1 (5 bases). There are 14 residues in the CDR3. The ends were cut back, 0 bases at V and 6 bases at J, with 12 bases in the middle. Germline V CDR1 and CDR2: SGHRS, YFSETQ. The CDR3 loop is CASSLGPGDPEAFF. CDR3 coding DNA: TGCGCCAGCAGCTTGGGCCCGGGGGACCCTGAAGCTTTCTTT.

The chain employs TRBV4-3 and TRBJ2-1, with 8 nucleotides matching TRBD2. This CDR3 has 15 residues. CDR1 and CDR2 from the germline V gene are LGHNA and YSLEER. The junction had 12 bases not matched to a gene; V was cut back by 5 bases and J by 9 bases. CDR3 residues: CASSGRTSPTPEQFF. The CDR3 bases are TGCGCCAGCAGCGGACGGACTAGCCCAACCCCTGAGCAGTTCTTC.

In its sample, this clonotype was seen many times. The chain links TRBV6-1 to TRBJ2-2; D tentatively reads TRBD1 or TRBD2 (6 bases each). CDR1 MNHNS and CDR2 SASEGT come from the germline V gene. Deletions cut 6 bases from V and 3 bases from J, with 17 bases between. The CDR3 is made up of 16 amino acids. CDR3 sequence (DNA): TGTGCCAGCAGGTGGGGGCCGGCTAGCGACACCGGGGAGCTGTTTTTT. Encoded protein: CASRWGPASDTGELFF.

This clonotype showed up many times. The rearrangement joins TRBV12-3 or TRBV12-4 to TRBJ2-3; tentatively, D is TRBD2 (6 bases). V dropped 5 bases and J dropped 6 bases, with 15 bases sitting between them. This CDR3 contains 14 residues. CDR3 DNA: TGTGCCAGCAGTCCCCCGGGACTGGGGGATACGCAGTATTTT. Its protein is CASSPPGLGDTQYF.

In nucleotides, the CDR3 is TGTGCCAGCAGTGCCGGGACTAGCGGGGCTGATACGCAGTATTTT. The encoded protein is CASSAGTSGADTQYF. The chain recombines TRBV6-4 with TRBJ2-3; 13 nucleotides line up with TRBD2. The CDR3 contains 15 residues. The germline gives CDR1 MRHNA, CDR2 SNTAGT. V lost 4 bases, J lost 6 bases, and 4 bases stayed unmatched.

This clonotype was seen at least ten times. This chain links TRBV28 with TRBJ2-7; 7 positions match TRBD1. Trimming at V came to 2 bases and at J to 7 bases, leaving 14 bases not matched to a gene. Germline CDR1 reads MDHEN; CDR2 reads SYDVKM. The CDR3 loop spans 16 amino acids. As DNA, the CDR3 is TGTGCCAGCAGTTTAGGGGGCAGGGGGTTTTCTTGGGAGCAGTACTTC. Translation: CASSLGGRGFSWEQYF. The complete variable domain, with remaining parts taken from reference TRBV28 and TRBJ2-7, reads DVKVTQSSRYLVKRTGEKVFLECVQDMDHENMFWYRQDPGLGLRLIYFSYDVKMKEKGDIPEGYSVSREKKERFSLILESASTNQTSMYLCASSLGGRGFSWEQYFGPGTRLTVT.

This clonotype has a count of ten or more. The chain's CDR3 is CASSLRTGANSNQPQHF. Written as DNA, the CDR3 is TGTGCCAGCAGCCTCAGGACAGGGGCGAATAGCAATCAGCCCCAGCATTTT. V and J are TRBV7-2 and TRBJ1-5; 9 bases map to TRBD1. The CDR3 loop spans 17 amino acids. V lost 5 bases and J lost 0; bases outside the gene matches: 8. Germline V gene sequence: CDR1 SGHTA, CDR2 FQGNSA.

Concerning this clonotype itself: Since a much larger clone is just one base distant, this may be a read error. V and J are TRBV12-3 or TRBV12-4 and TRBJ2-1, with D unclear. The CDR3 consists of 17 residues. Here the CDR3 reads CASSHTMNSLSYNVQFF. In DNA form, the CDR3 reads TGTGCCAGCAGTCATACGATGAATAGCTTATCGTACAATGTGCAGTTCTTC.

Sample share makes this clonotype medium-sized. V gene TRBV5-5 combines with J gene TRBJ2-3; D gene uncertain. The germline CDR1 and CDR2 sequences are SGHKS and YYEKEE (reference sequence). The V end lost 2 bases, the J end lost 1 base, and 14 bases lay between the germline ends. The CDR3 runs to 16 residues. CDR3 residues: CASSFQAAGGTDTQYF. CDR3 sequence (DNA): TGTGCCAGCAGCTTTCAGGCGGCAGGCGGCACAGATACGCAGTATTTT. Full variable domain (rest looked up from reference TRBV5-5 and TRBJ2-3): DAGVTQSPTHLIKTRGQQVTLRCSPISGHKSVSWYQQVLGQGPQFIFQYYEKEERGRGNFPDRFSARQFPNYSSELNVNALLLGDSALYLCASSFQAAGGTDTQYFGPGTRLTVL.

This clonotype has ten or more counts. This sequence joins TRBV7-9 and TRBJ2-2; D remains ambiguous. Germline V CDR1 and CDR2: SEHNR, FQNEAQ (reference sequence). V lost 10 bases and J lost 6, with 12 bases in between. This CDR3 comprises 12 residues. The CDR3 here is CATPVFSGELFF. In nucleotides, the CDR3 is TGTGCCACTCCTGTTTTTTCCGGGGAGCTGTTTTTT. The entire variable domain, with the rest obtained from reference TRBV7-9 and TRBJ2-2, is as follows: DTGVSQNPRHKITKRGQNVTFRCDPISEHNRLYWYRQTLGQGPEFLTYFQNEAQLEKSRLLSDRFSAERPKGSFSTLEIQRTEQGDSAMYLCATPVFSGELFFGEGSRLTVL.

The count of this clonotype is one. The chain employs TRBV6-6 and TRBJ2-1; D may be TRBD1 (6 bases). The V and J ends lost 6 bases and 6 bases respectively, with 9 bases between them. Germline CDR1 is MNHNY and CDR2 is SVGAGI (reference sequence). This CDR3 comprises 12 residues. CDR3 sequence: CASRDRLNEQFF. The CDR3 DNA follows: TGTGCCAGCAGAGACAGGCTCAATGAGCAGTTCTTC.

The chain has TRBV18 and TRBJ2-7; no clear D. The ends were cut back, 1 base at V and 5 bases at J, with 3 bases in the middle. This CDR3 is built from 11 residues. Germline V gene lookup returns CDR1 KGHSH and CDR2 LQKENI. The CDR3 coding sequence is TGTGCCAGCTCACCACTGGACGAGCAGTACTTC. Protein product: CASSPLDEQYF.